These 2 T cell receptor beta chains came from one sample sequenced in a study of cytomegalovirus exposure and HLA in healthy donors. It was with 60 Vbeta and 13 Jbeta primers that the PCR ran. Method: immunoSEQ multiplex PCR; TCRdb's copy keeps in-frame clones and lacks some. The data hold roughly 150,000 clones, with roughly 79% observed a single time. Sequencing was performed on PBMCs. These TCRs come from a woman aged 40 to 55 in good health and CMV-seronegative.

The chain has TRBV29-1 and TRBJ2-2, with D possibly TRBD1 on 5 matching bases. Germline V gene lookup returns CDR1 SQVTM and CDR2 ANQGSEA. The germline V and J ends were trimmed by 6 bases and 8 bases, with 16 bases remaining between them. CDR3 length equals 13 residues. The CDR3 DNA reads TGCAGCGTATCGGACACCCCTGGGGGGGAGCTGTTTTTT. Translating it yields CSVSDTPGGELFF.

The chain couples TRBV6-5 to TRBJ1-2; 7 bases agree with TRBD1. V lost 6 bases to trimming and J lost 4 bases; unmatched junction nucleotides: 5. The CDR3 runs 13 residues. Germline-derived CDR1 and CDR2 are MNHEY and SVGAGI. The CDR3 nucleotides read TGTGCCAGCAGCTCAGGGGGAGGCTATGGCTACACCTTC. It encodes CASSSGGGYGYTF.